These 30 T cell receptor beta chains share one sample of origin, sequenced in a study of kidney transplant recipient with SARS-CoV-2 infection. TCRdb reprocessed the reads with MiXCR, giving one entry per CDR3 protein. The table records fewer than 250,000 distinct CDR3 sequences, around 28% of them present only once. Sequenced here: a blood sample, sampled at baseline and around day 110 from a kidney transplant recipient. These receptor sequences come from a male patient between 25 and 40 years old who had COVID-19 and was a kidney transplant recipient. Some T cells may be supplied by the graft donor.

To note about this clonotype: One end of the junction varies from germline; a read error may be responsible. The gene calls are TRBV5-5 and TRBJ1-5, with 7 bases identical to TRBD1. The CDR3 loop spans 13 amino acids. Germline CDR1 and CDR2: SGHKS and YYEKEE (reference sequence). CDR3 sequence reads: CANSLTGFEPQHF. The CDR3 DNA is TGTGCCAACAGCTTGACAGGGTTTGAGCCCCAGCATTTT.

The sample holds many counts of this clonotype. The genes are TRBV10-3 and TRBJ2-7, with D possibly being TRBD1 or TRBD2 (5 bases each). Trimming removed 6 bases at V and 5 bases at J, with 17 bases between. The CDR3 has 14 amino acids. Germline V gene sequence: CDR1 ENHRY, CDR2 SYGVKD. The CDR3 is CAISGTDTGHEQYF. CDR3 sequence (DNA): TGTGCCATCAGCGGGACCGATACAGGTCACGAGCAGTACTTC.

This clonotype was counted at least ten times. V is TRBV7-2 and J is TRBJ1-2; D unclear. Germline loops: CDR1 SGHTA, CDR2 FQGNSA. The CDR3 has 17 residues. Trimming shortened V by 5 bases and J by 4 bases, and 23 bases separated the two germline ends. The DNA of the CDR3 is TGTGCCAGCAGCATCGGGCGCAGAGACGGAAAGACCTATGGCTACACCTTC. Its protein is CASSIGRRDGKTYGYTF.

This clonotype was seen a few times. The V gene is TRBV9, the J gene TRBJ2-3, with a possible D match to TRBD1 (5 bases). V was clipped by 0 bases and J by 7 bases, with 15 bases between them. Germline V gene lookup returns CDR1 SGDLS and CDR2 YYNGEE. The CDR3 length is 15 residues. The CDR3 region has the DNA TGTGCCAGCAGCGTAGTAGGGGCCCGCGCCAATACGCAGTATTTT. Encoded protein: CASSVVGARANTQYF.

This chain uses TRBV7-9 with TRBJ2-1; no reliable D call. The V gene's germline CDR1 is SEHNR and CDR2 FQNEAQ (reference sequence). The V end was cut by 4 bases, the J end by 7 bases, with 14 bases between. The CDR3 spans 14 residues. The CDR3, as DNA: TGTGCCAGCAGCTCCCTTTCCCCGGAGAATGAGCAGTTCTTC. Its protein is CASSSLSPENEQFF.

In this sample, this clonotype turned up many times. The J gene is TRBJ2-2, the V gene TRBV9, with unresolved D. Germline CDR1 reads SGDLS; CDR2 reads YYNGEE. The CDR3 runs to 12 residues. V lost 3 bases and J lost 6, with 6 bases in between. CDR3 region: CASSALPGELFF. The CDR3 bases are TGTGCCAGCAGCGCCCTTCCCGGGGAGCTGTTTTTT.

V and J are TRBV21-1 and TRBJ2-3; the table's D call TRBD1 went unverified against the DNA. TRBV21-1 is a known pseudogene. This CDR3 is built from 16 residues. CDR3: CASSKKRTAGTDTQYF. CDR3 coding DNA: TGTGCCAGCAGCAAAAAAAGGACAGCCGGAACAGATACGCAGTATTTT.

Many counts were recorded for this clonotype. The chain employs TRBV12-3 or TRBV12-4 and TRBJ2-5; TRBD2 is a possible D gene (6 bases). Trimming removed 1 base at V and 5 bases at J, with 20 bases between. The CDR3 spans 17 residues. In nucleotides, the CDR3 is TGTGCCAGCAGTTTAGGACCGGGGCGGCGACTAGGTGAGACCCAGTACTTC. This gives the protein CASSLGPGRRLGETQYF.

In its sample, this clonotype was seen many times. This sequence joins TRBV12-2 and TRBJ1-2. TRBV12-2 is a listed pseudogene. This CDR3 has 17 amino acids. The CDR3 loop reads CASRMCSTPRKTYGYTF. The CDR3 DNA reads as TGTGCAAGTCGCATGTGCTCGACTCCACGAAAGACCTATGGCTACACCTTC.

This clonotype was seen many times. The CDR3 region is CASSKAPTSRKTYGYTF. As DNA, the CDR3 is TGCGCCAGCAGTAAGGCACCCACTTCTAGAAAGACCTATGGCTACACCTTC. The chain joins TRBV10-2 to TRBJ1-2; no firm D call. This CDR3 is built from 17 residues. Germline V CDR1 and CDR2: WSHSY, SAAADI. Trimming shortened V by 5 bases and J by 4 bases, and 23 bases separated the two germline ends.

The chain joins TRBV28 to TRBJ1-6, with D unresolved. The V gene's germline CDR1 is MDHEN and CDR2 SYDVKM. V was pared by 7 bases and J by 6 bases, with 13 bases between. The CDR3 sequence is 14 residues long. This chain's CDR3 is CASIGPSLNSPLHF. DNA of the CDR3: TGTGCCAGCATCGGGCCCTCTCTTAATTCACCCCTCCACTTT. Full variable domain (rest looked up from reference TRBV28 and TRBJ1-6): DVKVTQSSRYLVKRTGEKVFLECVQDMDHENMFWYRQDPGLGLRLIYFSYDVKMKEKGDIPEGYSVSREKKERFSLILESASTNQTSMYLCASIGPSLNSPLHFGNGTRLTVT.

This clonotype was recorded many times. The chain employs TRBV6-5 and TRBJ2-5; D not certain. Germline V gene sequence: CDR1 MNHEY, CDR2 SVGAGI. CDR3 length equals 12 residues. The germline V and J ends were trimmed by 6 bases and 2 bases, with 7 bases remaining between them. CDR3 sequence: CASSLLQETQYF. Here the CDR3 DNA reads TGTGCCAGCAGCTTGTTACAAGAGACCCAGTACTTC.

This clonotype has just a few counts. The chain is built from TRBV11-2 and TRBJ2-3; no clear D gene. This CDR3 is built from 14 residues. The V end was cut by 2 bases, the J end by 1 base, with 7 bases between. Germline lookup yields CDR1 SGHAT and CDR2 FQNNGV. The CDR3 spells CASSLHSGTDTQYF. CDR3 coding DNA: TGTGCCAGCAGCTTACACTCGGGCACAGATACGCAGTATTTT.

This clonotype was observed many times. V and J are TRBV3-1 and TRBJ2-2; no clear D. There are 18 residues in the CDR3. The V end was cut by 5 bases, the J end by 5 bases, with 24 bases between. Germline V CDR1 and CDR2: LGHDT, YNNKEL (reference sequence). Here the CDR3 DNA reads TGTGCCAGCAGCGAGTTAGATCCCATTTCAGGCTTGACCGGGGAGCTGTTTTTT. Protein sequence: CASSELDPISGLTGELFF. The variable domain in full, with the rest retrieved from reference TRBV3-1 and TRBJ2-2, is DTAVSQTPKYLVTQMGNDKSIKCEQNLGHDTMYWYKQDSKKFLKIMFSYNNKELIINETVPNRFSPKSPDKAHLNLHINSLELGDSAVYFCASSELDPISGLTGELFFGEGSRLTVL.

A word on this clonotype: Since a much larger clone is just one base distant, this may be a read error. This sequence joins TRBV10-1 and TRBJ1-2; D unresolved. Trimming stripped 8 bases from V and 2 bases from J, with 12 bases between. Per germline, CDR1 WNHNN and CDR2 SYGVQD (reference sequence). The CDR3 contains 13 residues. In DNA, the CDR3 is TGCGCCAGCGGCGTGTCCCTGAACTATGGCTACACCTTC. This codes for CASGVSLNYGYTF.

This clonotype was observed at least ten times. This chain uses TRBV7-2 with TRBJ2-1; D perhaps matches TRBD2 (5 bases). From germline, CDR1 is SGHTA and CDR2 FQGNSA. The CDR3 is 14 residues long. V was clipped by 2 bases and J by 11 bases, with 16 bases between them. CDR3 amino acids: CASSLPSLVGKQFF. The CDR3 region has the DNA TGTGCCAGCAGCTTACCCTCACTAGTGGGCAAGCAGTTCTTC.

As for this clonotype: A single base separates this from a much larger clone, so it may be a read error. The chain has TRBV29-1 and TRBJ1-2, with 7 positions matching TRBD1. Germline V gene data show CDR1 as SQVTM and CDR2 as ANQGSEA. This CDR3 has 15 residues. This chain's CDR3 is CSVSRGNVANYGHTF. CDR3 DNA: TGCAGCGTCTCCAGGGGGAATGTAGCTAACTATGGCCACACCTTC.

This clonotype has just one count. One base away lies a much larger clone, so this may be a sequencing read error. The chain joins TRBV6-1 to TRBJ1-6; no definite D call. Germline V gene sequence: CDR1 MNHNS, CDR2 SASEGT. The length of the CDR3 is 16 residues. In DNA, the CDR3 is TGTGTCAGCAGTGAAACCCCTCGCGGATATAATTCACCCCTCCACTTT. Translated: CVSSETPRGYNSPLHF.

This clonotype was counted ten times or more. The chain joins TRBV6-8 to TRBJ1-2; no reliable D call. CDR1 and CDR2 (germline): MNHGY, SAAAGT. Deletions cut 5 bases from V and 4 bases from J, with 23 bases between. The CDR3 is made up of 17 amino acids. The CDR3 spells CASSQEARSRKTYGYTF. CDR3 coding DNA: TGTGCCAGCAGTCAGGAGGCACGCTCTAGAAAGACCTATGGCTACACCTTC.

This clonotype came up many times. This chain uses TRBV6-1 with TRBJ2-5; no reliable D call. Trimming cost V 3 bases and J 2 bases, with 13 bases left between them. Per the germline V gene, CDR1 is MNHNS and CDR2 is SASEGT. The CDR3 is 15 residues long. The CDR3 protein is CASSDTPDGQETQYF. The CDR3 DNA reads TGTGCCAGCAGTGACACCCCGGACGGGCAAGAGACCCAGTACTTC.

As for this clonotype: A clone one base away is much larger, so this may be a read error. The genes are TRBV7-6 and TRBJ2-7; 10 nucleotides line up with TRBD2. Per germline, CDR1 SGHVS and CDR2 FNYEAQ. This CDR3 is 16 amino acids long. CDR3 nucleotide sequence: TGTGCCAGCAGCTCCCTAGCGGGAGTTAGTTTCTACGTGCAGTACTTC. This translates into CASSSLAGVSFYVQYF.

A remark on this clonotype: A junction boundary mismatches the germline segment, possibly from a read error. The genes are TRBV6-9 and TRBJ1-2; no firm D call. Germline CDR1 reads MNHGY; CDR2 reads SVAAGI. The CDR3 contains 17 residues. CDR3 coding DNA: TGTGCCAGCAGTTCGCACCTGCCTTACGGAAAGACCTATGGCTACGCCTTC. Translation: CASSSHLPYGKTYGYAF.

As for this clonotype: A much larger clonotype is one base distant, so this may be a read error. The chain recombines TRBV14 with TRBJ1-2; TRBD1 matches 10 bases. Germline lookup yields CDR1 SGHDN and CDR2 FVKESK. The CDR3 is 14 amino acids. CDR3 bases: TGTGCCGGCAGCCGGGGACAGGGGAGGTATGGCTACACCTTC. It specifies CAGSRGQGRYGYTF.

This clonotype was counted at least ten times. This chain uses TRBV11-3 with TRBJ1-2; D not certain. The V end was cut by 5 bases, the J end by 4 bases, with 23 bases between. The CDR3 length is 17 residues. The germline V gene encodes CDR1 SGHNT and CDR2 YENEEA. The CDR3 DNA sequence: TGTGCCAGCAGCGCTACGGACGATCTCGGAAAGACCTATGGCTACACCTTC. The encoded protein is CASSATDDLGKTYGYTF. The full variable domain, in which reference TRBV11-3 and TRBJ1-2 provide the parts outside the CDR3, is EAGVVQSPRYKIIEKKQPVAFWCNPISGHNTLYWYLQNLGQGPELLIRYENEEAVDDSQLPKDRFSAERLKGVDSTLKIQPAELGDSAVYLCASSATDDLGKTYGYTFGSGTRLTVV.

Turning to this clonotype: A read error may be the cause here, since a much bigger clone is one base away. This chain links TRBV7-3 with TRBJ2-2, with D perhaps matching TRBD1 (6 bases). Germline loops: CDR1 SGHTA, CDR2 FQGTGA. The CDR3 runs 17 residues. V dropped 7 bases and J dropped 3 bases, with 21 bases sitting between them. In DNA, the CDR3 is TGTGCCAGCAACTCCGCACAGGGACGGACGGACACCGGGGAGCTGTTTTTT. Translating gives CASNSAQGRTDTGELFF. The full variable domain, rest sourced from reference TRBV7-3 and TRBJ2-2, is GAGVSQTPSNKVTEKGKYVELRCDPISGHTALYWYRQSLGQGPEFLIYFQGTGAADDSGLPNDRFFAVRPEGSVSTLKIQRTERGDSAVYLCASNSAQGRTDTGELFFGEGSRLTVL.

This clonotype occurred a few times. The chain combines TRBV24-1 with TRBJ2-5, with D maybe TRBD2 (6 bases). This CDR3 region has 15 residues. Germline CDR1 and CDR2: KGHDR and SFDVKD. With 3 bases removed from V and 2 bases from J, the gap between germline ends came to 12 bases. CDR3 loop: CATSDGGSTQETQYF. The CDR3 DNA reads TGTGCCACCAGTGATGGGGGGTCCACGCAAGAGACCCAGTACTTC.

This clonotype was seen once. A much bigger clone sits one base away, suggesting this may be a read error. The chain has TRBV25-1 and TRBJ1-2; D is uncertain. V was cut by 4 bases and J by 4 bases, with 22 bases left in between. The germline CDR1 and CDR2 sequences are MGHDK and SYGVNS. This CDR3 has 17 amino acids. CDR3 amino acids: CASSGYEELGKAYGYTF. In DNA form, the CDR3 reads TGTGCCAGCAGTGGCTACGAAGAACTGGGAAAGGCCTATGGCTACACCTTC.

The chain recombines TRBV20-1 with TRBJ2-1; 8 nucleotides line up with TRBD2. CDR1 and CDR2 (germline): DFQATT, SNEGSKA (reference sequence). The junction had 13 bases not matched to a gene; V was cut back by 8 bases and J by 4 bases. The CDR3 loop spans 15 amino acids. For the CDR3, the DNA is TGCAGTACAAGTACCGGGACTAGTATTTACAATGAGCAGTTCTTC. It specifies CSTSTGTSIYNEQFF.

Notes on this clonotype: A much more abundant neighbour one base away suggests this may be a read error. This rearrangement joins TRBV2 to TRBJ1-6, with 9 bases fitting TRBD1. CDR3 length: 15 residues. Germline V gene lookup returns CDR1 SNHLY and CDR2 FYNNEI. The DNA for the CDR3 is TGTGCCGGCAGTGAGGTTGGGACAGGGAATTCACCCCTCCACTTT. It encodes CAGSEVGTGNSPLHF.

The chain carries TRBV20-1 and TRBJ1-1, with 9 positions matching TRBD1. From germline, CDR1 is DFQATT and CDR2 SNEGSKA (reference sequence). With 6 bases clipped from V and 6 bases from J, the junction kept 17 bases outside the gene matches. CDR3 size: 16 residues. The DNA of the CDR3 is TGCAGTGCCTTGAACAGGGGGCGCGTGAAGGAGGCTGAAGCTTTCTTT. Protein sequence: CSALNRGRVKEAEAFF.